This T cell receptor beta chain was sequenced during a study of blood T cell repertoires in COVID-19. Across the study: Some COVID-19 samples were acute and others convalescent; all came from the United States, Italy and Spain.

In the study's own analysis: Amplified reference gene primers provided the basis for estimating nucleated cell counts. Sequenced by immunoSEQ multiplex PCR; TCRdb stores in-frame clones only, minus some. V and J calls and clone size are those listed in that table; D and trimming were worked out from the DNA. The table has 170,000 or so clones, roughly 83% seen once. The Seattle patients joined while their infection was active and were tracked longitudinally afterward. The germline V gene encodes CDR1 MRHNA and CDR2 SNTAGT. V lost 4 bases, J lost 1 base, and 4 bases lay in between. This CDR3 comprises 13 residues.

The sequence derives from a middle-aged woman with COVID-19, enrolled during active disease. The sample consisted of peripheral blood. This rearrangement joins TRBV6-4 to TRBJ2-2; no reliable D call. The CDR3 protein is CASSGQNTGELFF. CDR3 DNA: TGTGCCAGCAGTGGACAGAACACCGGGGAGCTGTTTTTT.